The entry that follows covers one T cell receptor beta chain sequence. The junction departs from the called germline gene at one end, perhaps through a read error. In the authors' workflow: Estimation of nucleated cell counts relied on the amplification of reference gene primers. Here immunoSEQ multiplex PCR was the method, and the copy in TCRdb shows in-frame clones only, minus some. V, J and clone size are those of that table, while D and trimming were read from the DNA. In the table there are tens of thousands of clones, 80% to 90% of which are singletons. This CDR3 has 18 amino acids. CDR1 is MNHEY and CDR2 is SMNVEV in the germline V gene (reference sequence). This sample is drawn from a study of blood T cell repertoires in COVID-19.

This receptor was obtained from a woman aged 40 to 55 with acute or convalescent COVID-19. Sequencing input: peripheral blood. The rearrangement joins TRBV27 to TRBJ2-5, with 12 nucleotides matching TRBD1. As DNA, the CDR3 is TGTGCCAACAGTCCTGATCACCGGGACAGGGGGCGTTTGGAGACCCAGTACTTC. Translated, it gives CANSPDHRDRGRLETQYF.